This T cell receptor beta chain stems from a study of molecular identifiers for immune sequencing clone quantification. TCRdb re-derived calls from the PCR reads in MiXCR, one entry per CDR3 protein. The repertoire holds hundreds of thousands of distinct CDR3 sequences, with roughly 23% as singletons. CD8+CD4-CCR7+CD45RA+ sorting gave the naive CD8 T cells. Findings and caveats of the study: Over 99% of effector molecules, yet under 1% of naive-cell molecules, were held by clones above 20 RNA copies.

The CDR3 loop spans 17 amino acids. CDR1 and CDR2 (germline): LGHNA, YSLEER. As to this clonotype: What it binds is unknown. One base away lies a much larger clone, so this may be a sequencing read error.

This sequence joins TRBV4-3 and TRBJ2-6; weak D call: TRBD1 (5 bases). The source of this sequence is a human donor in good health. Some libraries in this study had Jurkat cell RNA spiked in. The sequencing sample was made of naive CD8+ T cells from blood, with Jurkat cell RNA spiked in. As to subset: FACS-sorted CD8+CD4-CCR7+CD45RA+ naive T cells. The CDR3 region is CASSQDWSRAGAHVLTF. The CDR3 DNA follows: TGCGCCAGCAGCCAAGATTGGAGCAGGGCTGGGGCCCACGTCCTGACTTTC.